This T cell receptor (beta chain) was retrieved from a study of blood T cell repertoires in COVID-19. Assay used: immunoSEQ multiplex PCR; TCRdb lists only in-frame clones, some missing. The table includes tens of thousands of clones, 80% to 95% detected once. This TCR derives from a man over 45 with COVID-19, enrolled during active disease. Material: peripheral blood.

The CDR3 DNA reads as TGTGCCAGCAGCTCGGACAGGGGGTTTAATTCACCCCTCCACTTT. This codes for CASSSDRGFNSPLHF. The chain employs TRBV5-4 and TRBJ1-6; the match to TRBD1 covers 10 bases. V was pared by 3 bases and J by 6 bases, with 3 bases of the junction left unmatched. The germline V gene has CDR1 SGHNT and CDR2 YYREEE (reference sequence). The CDR3 length is 15 residues. Looking up the rest from reference TRBV5-4 and TRBJ1-6 gives the full variable domain: ETGVTQSPTHLIKTRGQQVTLRCSSQSGHNTVSWYQQALGQGPQFIFQYYREEENGRGNFPPRFSGLQFPNYSSELNVNALELDDSALYLCASSSDRGFNSPLHFGNGTRLTVT.